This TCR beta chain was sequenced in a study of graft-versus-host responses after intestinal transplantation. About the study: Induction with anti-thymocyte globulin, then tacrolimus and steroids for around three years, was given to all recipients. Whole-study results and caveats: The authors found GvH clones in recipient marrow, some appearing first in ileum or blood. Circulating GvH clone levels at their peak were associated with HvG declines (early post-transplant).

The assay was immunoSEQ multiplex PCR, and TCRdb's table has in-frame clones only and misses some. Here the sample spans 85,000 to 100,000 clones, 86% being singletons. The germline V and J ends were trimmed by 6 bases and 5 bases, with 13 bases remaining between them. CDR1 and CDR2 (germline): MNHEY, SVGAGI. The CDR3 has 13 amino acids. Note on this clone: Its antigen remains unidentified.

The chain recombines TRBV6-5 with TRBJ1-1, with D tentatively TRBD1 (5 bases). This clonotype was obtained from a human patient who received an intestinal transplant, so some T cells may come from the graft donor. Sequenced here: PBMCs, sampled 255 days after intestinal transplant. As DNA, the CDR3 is TGTGCCAGCAGAAACGACAGATTAACTGAAGCTTTCTTT. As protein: CASRNDRLTEAFF.